These T cell receptor beta chains were read from a single sample in a study of shared clonotypes between healthy human individuals. The data were produced by immunoSEQ multiplex PCR, yet TCRdb's version contains in-frame clones alone and is incomplete. The repertoire holds about 480,000 clones, with nearly 80% as singletons. The specimen sequenced was PBMCs. These TCRs come from a woman in her forties in good health. Some clones in this sample may be carry-over from other donors' samples. CDR3s include the opening cysteine and the closing phenylalanine or tryptophan. A row's size may be missing; if present it is once, few, many or a size class.

TRBV4-1 | once | CASRRRGDTGELFF
TRBV11-2 | NA | CASSLDLGTDTQYF
TRBV18 | NA | CASSPEREYVGGELFF
TRBV2 | few | CASGEGGWYEQYF
TRBV5-1 | NA | CASSSDVGPSYEQYF
TRBV5-1 | NA | CASSLLGGETGELFF
TRBV5-4 | NA | CASSAGLAIYEQYF
TRBV7-3 | once | CASSLSSSGSSYEQFF
TRBV7-8 | once | CASSPSREVTGELFF
TRBV11-2 | NA | CASSLRFPRISSGANVLTF
TRBV7-3 | NA | CASSPQATGHTQYF
TRBV28 | NA | CASSLWDLAGGPDTQYF
TRBV7-8 | NA | CASSHFQSGLEQFF
TRBV6-6 | NA | CASSFSGTAQETQYF
TRBV6-5 | once | CASSDPGLEQYF
TRBV6-6 | NA | CASRQGANTGELFF
TRBV18 | NA | CASSLAAPGNYNEQFF
TRBV14 | NA | CASSQDITGELFF
TRBV29-1 | NA | CSVAELNQPQHF
TRBV18 | once | CASSPNGQGYNEQFF
TRBV19 | NA | CASKGGSGLNTEAFF
TRBV10-3 | NA | CAISDGVSRGMNTEAFF
TRBV5-5 | NA | CASSLGPLYEQYF
TRBV9 | NA | CASSVAAQETQYF
TRBV7-8 | NA | CASSLEGLGGAEETQYF